The 22 T cell receptor beta chains below were found in one sample sequenced in a study of CD8 T cells in ankylosing spondylitis (TCRdb year 2017). What the research found in general, with its limitations: A TCR beta motif made up of several highly homologous amino acid variants appeared to be characteristic of blood from ankylosing spondylitis patients.

Libraries were made using 5' RACE. The reads were generated on an Illumina HiSeq 2500. Clones were called with MiXCR by TCRdb after fastp trimmed the public reads at Q25, and only in-frame beta chains were retained. Each entry is one CDR3 protein sequence, shown with its most common DNA and genes. This sample gives roughly 300,000 distinct CDR3 sequences in total; roughly 8% of them show up just once. The ten largest clones take up 13% to 15% of the sample. Their specific antigens are unknown. Sequencing was done on a sample of blood, either unsorted or a sorted T cell fraction (not recorded which). These receptors were taken from a male donor with ankylosing spondylitis.

This clonotype has a handful of counts. The rearrangement joins TRBV20-1 to TRBJ2-1; D is unclear. Trimming removed 4 bases from V and 8 bases from J, with 18 bases in between. The germline CDR1 and CDR2 sequences are DFQATT and SNEGSKA (reference sequence). CDR3 length equals 14 residues. The chain's CDR3 is CSAIDSQLTDEQFF. The CDR3 nucleotides are TGCAGTGCTATAGACTCCCAACTCACCGATGAGCAGTTCTTC.

This clonotype has just a few counts. This chain uses TRBV2 with TRBJ1-2, with TRBD1 matching over 8 bases. CDR1 and CDR2 (germline): SNHLY, FYNNEI. This CDR3 has 14 residues. The J segment lost 5 bases and the V segment lost 6 bases, leaving 8 bases of the junction unmatched. The CDR3 loop reads CASRGDRGGYGYTF. Written as DNA, the CDR3 is TGTGCCAGCAGGGGCGACAGGGGCGGGTATGGCTACACCTTC.

In this sample, this clonotype turned up many times. V and J are TRBV4-3 and TRBJ2-7, with D unresolved. This CDR3 region has 12 residues. The V gene lost 0 bases and the J gene lost 7 bases, with 7 bases spanning the gap. Germline CDR1 is LGHNA and CDR2 is YSLEER. The CDR3 DNA reads as TGCGCCAGCAGCCAAGATCGAAGAGAGCAGTACTTC. This sequence encodes CASSQDRREQYF.

The J gene is TRBJ1-4, the V gene TRBV5-1; D not certain. This CDR3 has 15 amino acids. Germline V CDR1 and CDR2: SGHRS, YFSETQ. Trimming removed 0 bases at V and 2 bases at J, with 8 bases between. The CDR3 protein is CASSLGGTTNEKLFF. CDR3 sequence (DNA): TGCGCCAGCAGCTTGGGGGGTACGACTAATGAAAAACTGTTTTTT. Full variable domain (missing parts from reference TRBV5-1 and TRBJ1-4): KAGVTQTPRYLIKTRGQQVTLSCSPISGHRSVSWYQQTPGQGLQFLFEYFSETQRNKGNFPGRFSGRQFSNSRSEMNVSTLELGDSALYLCASSLGGTTNEKLFFGSGTQLSVL.

The table lists this clonotype with a few counts. The rearrangement joins TRBV6-1 to TRBJ2-3; D is ambiguous. V was shortened by 5 bases and J by 5 bases, with 17 bases between the two germline ends. This CDR3 spans 15 amino acids. Looked up from germline, CDR1 is MNHNS and CDR2 is SASEGT. CDR3 residues: CASSRASIVEDTQYF. CDR3 DNA: TGTGCCAGCAGTCGGGCCTCCATCGTGGAAGATACGCAGTATTTT.

This clonotype was seen ten or more times. V and J are TRBV5-1 and TRBJ2-2, with a weak D call TRBD2 (6 bases). CDR1 and CDR2 (germline): SGHRS, YFSETQ. The CDR3 consists of 15 residues. V lost 7 bases and J lost 4, with 17 bases in between. CDR3 protein: CASQLGGYITGELFF. The CDR3 DNA sequence: TGCGCCAGCCAACTAGGAGGGTATATCACCGGGGAGCTGTTTTTT.

This clonotype was counted at least ten times. DNA for the CDR3: TGTGCCAGCAGGACTCTACGACCTCCTGGAAACACCATATATTTT. This translates into CASRTLRPPGNTIYF. This rearrangement joins TRBV6-2 or TRBV6-3 to TRBJ1-3; the D is unclear. V lost 6 bases to trimming and J lost 2 bases, with 14 bases between them. Germline V CDR1 and CDR2: MNHEY, SVGEGT. The CDR3 has 15 residues.

This rearrangement joins TRBV29-1 to TRBJ2-7; 8 nucleotides align to TRBD1. V shed 5 bases, J shed 7 bases, and the junction held 7 bases outside the gene matches. This CDR3 has 12 amino acids. Germline CDR1 and CDR2: SQVTM and ANQGSEA. The DNA of the CDR3 is TGCAGCGTTCTCGGACAGGGTGATGAGCAGTACTTC. Its translation is CSVLGQGDEQYF.

This rearrangement joins TRBV15 to TRBJ1-5, with TRBD1 matching 7 bases. Trimming removed 0 bases from V and 6 bases from J; junction bases left unmatched: 11. CDR1 and CDR2 (germline): LNHNV, YYDKDF (reference sequence). The CDR3 consists of 17 residues. The CDR3 DNA is TGTGCCACCAGCAGAGATCTGGAGGGGGCGCTGGGTCAGCCCCAGCATTTT. Translated, it gives CATSRDLEGALGQPQHF. The full variable domain, in which reference TRBV15 and TRBJ1-5 provide the parts outside the CDR3, is DAMVIQNPRYQVTQFGKPVTLSCSQTLNHNVMYWYQQKSSQAPKLLFHYYDKDFNNEADTPDNFQSRRPNTSFCFLDIRSPGLGDTAMYLCATSRDLEGALGQPQHFGDGTRLSIL.

This clonotype was seen many times. The rearrangement joins TRBV5-6 to TRBJ2-1; perhaps TRBD2 as D (5 bases). The CDR3 has 14 amino acids. V shed 2 bases and J shed 0 bases, with 6 bases lying between them. CDR1 and CDR2 from the germline V gene are SGHDT and YYEEEE. Here the CDR3 DNA reads TGTGCCAGCAGCTTTCGGGACTCCTACAATGAGCAGTTCTTC. Translation gives CASSFRDSYNEQFF.

The gene calls are TRBV21-1 and TRBJ2-2; the tabulated D call, TRBD2, remains unverified against the DNA. TRBV21-1 represents a pseudogene. The CDR3 spans 17 residues. The CDR3 nucleotides are TGTGCCAGCAGCTCAGGACTAGCGGGAACTAACACCGGGGAGCTGTTTTTT. It specifies CASSSGLAGTNTGELFF.

The V gene is TRBV11-2, the J gene TRBJ2-4; 8 bases align to TRBD1. From germline, CDR1 is SGHAT and CDR2 FQNNGV. This CDR3 spans 16 amino acids. Losses at the gene ends were 3 bases for V and 3 bases for J; bases not matched to a gene: 7. The CDR3 DNA sequence: TGTGCCAGCAGCTTCGCAGGGGGCGAAGGCAAAAACATTCAGTACTTC. Amino acid sequence: CASSFAGGEGKNIQYF.

This clonotype was found a few times. This chain joins TRBV11-2 and TRBJ2-3; 8 bases are shared with TRBD2. The length of the CDR3 is 16 residues. Trimming at V came to 4 bases and at J to 6 bases, leaving 12 bases not matched to a gene. Germline assignment: CDR1 SGHAT and CDR2 FQNNGV. The CDR3 sequence: CASSSFGAGGIDTQYF. The CDR3 DNA follows: TGTGCCAGCAGCTCCTTTGGGGCGGGAGGAATCGATACGCAGTATTTT. Based on the CDR3 plus reference TRBV11-2 and TRBJ2-3, the full variable domain is EAGVAQSPRYKIIEKRQSVAFWCNPISGHATLYWYQQILGQGPKLLIQFQNNGVVDDSQLPKDRFSAERLKGVDSTLKIQPAKLEDSAVYLCASSSFGAGGIDTQYFGPGTRLTVL.

This clonotype was seen only a few times. The junction departs from the called germline gene at one end, perhaps through a read error. The chain links TRBV5-1 to TRBJ2-3; D unclear. This CDR3 spans 15 amino acids. The germline V gene encodes CDR1 SGHRS and CDR2 YFSETQ. CDR3 sequence: CASCFDSVSTDTQYF. The CDR3 bases are TGCGCCAGCTGCTTTGATTCCGTTAGCACAGATACGCAGTATTTT.

In its sample, this clonotype was seen a few times. CDR3 bases: TGTGCCAGCAGCCAAGACAGGGGGTTTCGTGAGCAGTTCTTC. Its translation is CASSQDRGFREQFF. J is TRBJ2-1 and V is TRBV28, with 9 nucleotides matching TRBD1. V dropped 6 bases and J dropped 9; count of bases not matched to a gene: 9. Germline CDR1 MDHEN, CDR2 SYDVKM. CDR3 length equals 14 residues.

Many counts were recorded for this clonotype. The chain is built from TRBV28 and TRBJ2-5; D is possibly TRBD1 (6 bases). The CDR3 extends over 14 amino acids. Per the germline V gene, CDR1 is MDHEN and CDR2 is SYDVKM. V was pared by 2 bases and J by 1 base, with 8 bases between. The CDR3 bases are TGTGCCAGCAGTTTAAGGGGGTTCCAAGAGACCCAGTACTTC. This gives the protein CASSLRGFQETQYF.

The V call is TRBV2, the J call TRBJ2-7; no reliable D call. This CDR3 contains 16 residues. The germline V gene encodes CDR1 SNHLY and CDR2 FYNNEI. The V gene lost 3 bases and the J gene lost 0 bases, with 15 bases spanning the gap. CDR3 region: CASSDLLGPSSYEQYF. The CDR3 DNA reads TGTGCCAGCAGTGATCTATTAGGGCCGAGCTCCTACGAGCAGTACTTC.

This clonotype was recorded a few times. The chain uses TRBV5-5 and TRBJ1-5; no firm D call. CDR1 and CDR2 (germline): SGHKS, YYEKEE (reference sequence). The length of the CDR3 is 14 residues. Trimming cost V 0 bases and J 5 bases, with 9 bases left between them. The CDR3 here is CASSLDFGDQPQHF. The CDR3 bases are TGTGCCAGCAGCTTGGATTTTGGGGATCAGCCCCAGCATTTT. The full variable domain, completed using reference TRBV5-5 and TRBJ1-5, is DAGVTQSPTHLIKTRGQQVTLRCSPISGHKSVSWYQQVLGQGPQFIFQYYEKEERGRGNFPDRFSARQFPNYSSELNVNALLLGDSALYLCASSLDFGDQPQHFGDGTRLSIL.

The V gene is TRBV5-1, the J gene TRBJ2-3; TRBD2 matches 13 bases. The V gene's germline CDR1 is SGHRS and CDR2 YFSETQ. The CDR3 loop spans 18 amino acids. V was pared by 0 bases and J by 0 bases, with 4 bases of the junction left unmatched. The CDR3 sequence is CASSLVGLAGSSTDTQYF. In nucleotides, the CDR3 is TGCGCCAGCAGCTTGGTGGGACTAGCGGGAAGTAGCACAGATACGCAGTATTTT.

This chain connects TRBV20-1 to TRBJ1-5; D gene ambiguous. V lost 1 base, J lost 0 bases, and 10 bases lay in between. CDR1 and CDR2 (germline): DFQATT, SNEGSKA (reference sequence). This CDR3 is 15 amino acids long. CDR3 DNA sequence: TGCAGTGCTAGAGCTTTGAGGAATAGCAATCAGCCCCAGCATTTT. Protein product: CSARALRNSNQPQHF.

J is TRBJ2-7 and V is TRBV20-1; no definite D call. CDR1 is DFQATT, CDR2 SNEGSKA, per germline (reference sequence). There are 13 residues in the CDR3. V was shortened by 3 bases and J by 0 bases, with 9 bases between the two germline ends. Here the CDR3 reads CSARDVSSYEQYF. CDR3 DNA sequence: TGCAGTGCTAGGGACGTCAGCTCCTACGAGCAGTACTTC.

This clonotype was seen ten or more times. V and J are TRBV5-6 and TRBJ1-5; no firm D call. Germline assignment: CDR1 SGHDT and CDR2 YYEEEE. The CDR3 totals 13 residues. Between the trimmed V and J ends, which lost 9 bases and 5 bases, there was a span of 15 bases. CDR3 DNA sequence: TGTGCCAAGGAGCGGAAGAGGGATCAGCCCCAGCATTTT. Amino acid sequence: CAKERKRDQPQHF.